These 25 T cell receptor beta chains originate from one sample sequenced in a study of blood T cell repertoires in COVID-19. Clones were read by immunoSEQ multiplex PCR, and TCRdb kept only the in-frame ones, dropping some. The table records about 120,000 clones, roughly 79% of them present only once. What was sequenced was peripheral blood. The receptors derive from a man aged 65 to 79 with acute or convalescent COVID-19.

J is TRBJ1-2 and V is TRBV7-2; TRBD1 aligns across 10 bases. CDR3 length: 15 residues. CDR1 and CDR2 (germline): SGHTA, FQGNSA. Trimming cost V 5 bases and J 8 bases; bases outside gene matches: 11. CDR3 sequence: CASSLSPGQGIGYTF. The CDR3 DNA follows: TGTGCCAGCAGCCTATCGCCGGGACAGGGGATAGGCTACACCTTC.

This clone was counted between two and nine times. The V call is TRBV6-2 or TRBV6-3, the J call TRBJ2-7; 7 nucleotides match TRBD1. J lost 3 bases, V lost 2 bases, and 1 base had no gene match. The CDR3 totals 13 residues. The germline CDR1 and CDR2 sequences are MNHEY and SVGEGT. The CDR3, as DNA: TGTGCCAGCAGTTACGACAGGGACTACGAGCAGTACTTC. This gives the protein CASSYDRDYEQYF.

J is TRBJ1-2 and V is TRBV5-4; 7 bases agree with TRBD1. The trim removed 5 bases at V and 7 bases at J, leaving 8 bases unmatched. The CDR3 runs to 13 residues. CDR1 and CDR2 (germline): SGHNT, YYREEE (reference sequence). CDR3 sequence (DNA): TGTGCCAGCAGAGGGGGCTCAAGGTTTGGCTACACCTTC. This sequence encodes CASRGGSRFGYTF.

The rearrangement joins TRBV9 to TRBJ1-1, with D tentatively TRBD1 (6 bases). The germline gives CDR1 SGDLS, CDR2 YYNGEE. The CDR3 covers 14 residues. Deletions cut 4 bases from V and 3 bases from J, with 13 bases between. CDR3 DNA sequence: TGTGCCAGCAGCAGACAGGTTTGGGACACTGAAGCTTTCTTT. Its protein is CASSRQVWDTEAFF.

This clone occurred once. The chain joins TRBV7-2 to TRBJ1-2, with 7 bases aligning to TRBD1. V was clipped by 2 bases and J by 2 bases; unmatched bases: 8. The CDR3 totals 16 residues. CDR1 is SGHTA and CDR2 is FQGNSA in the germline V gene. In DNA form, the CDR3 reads TGTGCCAGCAGCTTAAAACGACCGGGACAGAACTATGGCTACACCTTC. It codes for CASSLKRPGQNYGYTF.

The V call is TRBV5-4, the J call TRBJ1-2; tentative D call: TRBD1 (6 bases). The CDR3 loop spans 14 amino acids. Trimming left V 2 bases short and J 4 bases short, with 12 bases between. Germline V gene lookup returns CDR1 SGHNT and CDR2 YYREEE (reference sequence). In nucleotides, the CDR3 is TGTGCCAGCAGCTTTCAGGGGCGCCCCTATGGCTACACCTTC. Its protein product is CASSFQGRPYGYTF.

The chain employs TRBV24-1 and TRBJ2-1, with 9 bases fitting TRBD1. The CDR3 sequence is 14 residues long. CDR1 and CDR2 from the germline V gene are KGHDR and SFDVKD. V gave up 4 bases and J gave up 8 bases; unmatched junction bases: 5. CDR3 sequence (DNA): TGTGCCACCAGTGACATGGACAGGGGCCATGAGCAGTTCTTC. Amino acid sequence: CATSDMDRGHEQFF.

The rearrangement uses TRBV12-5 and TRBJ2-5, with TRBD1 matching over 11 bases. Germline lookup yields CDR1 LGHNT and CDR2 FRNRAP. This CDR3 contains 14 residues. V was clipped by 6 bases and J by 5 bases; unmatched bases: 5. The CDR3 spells CASGRDRGYETQYF. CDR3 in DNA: TGTGCTAGTGGAAGGGACAGGGGGTATGAGACCCAGTACTTC.

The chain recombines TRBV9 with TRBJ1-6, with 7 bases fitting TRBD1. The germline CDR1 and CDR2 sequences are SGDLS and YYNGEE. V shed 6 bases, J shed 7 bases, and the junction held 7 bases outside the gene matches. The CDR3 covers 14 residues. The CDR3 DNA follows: TGTGCCAGCACCGCCGGGACAGTGAATTCACCCCTCCACTTT. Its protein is CASTAGTVNSPLHF. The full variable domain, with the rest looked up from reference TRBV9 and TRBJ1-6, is DSGVTQTPKHLITATGQRVTLRCSPRSGDLSVYWYQQSLDQGLQFLIQYYNGEERAKGNILERFSAQQFPDLHSELNLSSLELGDSALYFCASTAGTVNSPLHFGNGTRLTVT.

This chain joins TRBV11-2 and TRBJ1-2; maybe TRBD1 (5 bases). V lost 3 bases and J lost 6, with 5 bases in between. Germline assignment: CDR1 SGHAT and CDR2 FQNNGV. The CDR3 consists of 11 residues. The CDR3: CASSFRDGYTF. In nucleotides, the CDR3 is TGTGCCAGCAGCTTCAGGGATGGCTACACCTTC.

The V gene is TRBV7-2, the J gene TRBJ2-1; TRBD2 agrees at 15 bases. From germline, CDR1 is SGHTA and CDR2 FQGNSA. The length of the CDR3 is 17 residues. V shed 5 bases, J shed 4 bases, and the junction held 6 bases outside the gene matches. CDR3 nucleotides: TGTGCCAGCAGCCGGACTAGCGGGGGGGCTATGTACAATGAGCAGTTCTTC. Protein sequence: CASSRTSGGAMYNEQFF.

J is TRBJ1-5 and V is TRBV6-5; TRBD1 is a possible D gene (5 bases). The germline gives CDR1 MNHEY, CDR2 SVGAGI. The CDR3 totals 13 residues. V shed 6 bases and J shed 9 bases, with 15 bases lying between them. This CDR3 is CASSNGGGWPQHF. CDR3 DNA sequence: TGTGCCAGCAGCAACGGGGGGGGTTGGCCCCAGCATTTT.

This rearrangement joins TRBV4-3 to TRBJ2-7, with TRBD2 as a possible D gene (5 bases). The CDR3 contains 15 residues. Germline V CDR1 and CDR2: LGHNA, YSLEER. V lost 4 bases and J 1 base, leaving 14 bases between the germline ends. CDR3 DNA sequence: TGCGCCAGCAGCCTCTTAACGGGGTATTCCTACGAGCAGTACTTC. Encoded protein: CASSLLTGYSYEQYF.

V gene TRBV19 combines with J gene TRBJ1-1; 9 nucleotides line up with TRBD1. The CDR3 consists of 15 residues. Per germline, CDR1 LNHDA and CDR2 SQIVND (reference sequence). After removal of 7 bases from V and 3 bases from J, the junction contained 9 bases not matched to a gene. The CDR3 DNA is TGTGCCAGTAACAGAGCCGGACAGGGGCACACTGAAGCTTTCTTT. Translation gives CASNRAGQGHTEAFF.

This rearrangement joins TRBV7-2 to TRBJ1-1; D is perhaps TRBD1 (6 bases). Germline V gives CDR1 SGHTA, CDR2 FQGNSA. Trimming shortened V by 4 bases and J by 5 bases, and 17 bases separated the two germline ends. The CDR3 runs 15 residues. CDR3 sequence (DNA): TGTGCCAGCAGCTATGGCGGGGGGCGCTTGACTGAAGCTTTCTTT. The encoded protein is CASSYGGGRLTEAFF.

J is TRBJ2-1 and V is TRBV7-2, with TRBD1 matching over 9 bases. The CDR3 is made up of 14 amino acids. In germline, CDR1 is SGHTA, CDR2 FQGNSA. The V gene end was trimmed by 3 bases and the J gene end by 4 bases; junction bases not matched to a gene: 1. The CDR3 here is CASSLGTGYNEQFF. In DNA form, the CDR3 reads TGTGCCAGCAGCTTGGGGACAGGGTACAATGAGCAGTTCTTC.

The CDR3 sequence is CASSPTSDRGLWYGYTF. The DNA for the CDR3 is TGTGCCAGTAGTCCAACGTCTGACAGGGGGCTGTGGTATGGCTACACCTTC. The chain combines TRBV19 with TRBJ1-2; TRBD1 matches 10 bases. Germline CDR1 LNHDA, CDR2 SQIVND (reference sequence). V trimming: 5 bases; J trimming: 5 bases; junction bases outside the gene matches: 14. The CDR3 is 17 amino acids.

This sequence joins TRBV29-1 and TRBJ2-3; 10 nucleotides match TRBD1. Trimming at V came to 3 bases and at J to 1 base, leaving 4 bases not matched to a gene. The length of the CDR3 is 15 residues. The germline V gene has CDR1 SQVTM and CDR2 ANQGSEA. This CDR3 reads CSVDRQGAGTDTQYF. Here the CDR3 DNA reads TGCAGCGTTGACAGACAGGGGGCCGGCACAGATACGCAGTATTTT.

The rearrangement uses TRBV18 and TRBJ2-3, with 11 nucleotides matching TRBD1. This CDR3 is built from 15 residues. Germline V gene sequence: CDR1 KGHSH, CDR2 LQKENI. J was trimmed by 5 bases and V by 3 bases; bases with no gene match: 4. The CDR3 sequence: CASSPGQGAGDTQYF. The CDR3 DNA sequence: TGTGCCAGCTCACCCGGACAGGGGGCTGGAGATACGCAGTATTTT.

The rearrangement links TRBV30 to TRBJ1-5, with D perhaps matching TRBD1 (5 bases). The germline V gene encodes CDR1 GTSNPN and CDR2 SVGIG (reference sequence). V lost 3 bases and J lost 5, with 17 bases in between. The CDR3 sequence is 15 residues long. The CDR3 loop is CAWSGPGGKYQPQHF. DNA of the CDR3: TGTGCCTGGAGCGGACCTGGGGGGAAGTATCAGCCCCAGCATTTT.

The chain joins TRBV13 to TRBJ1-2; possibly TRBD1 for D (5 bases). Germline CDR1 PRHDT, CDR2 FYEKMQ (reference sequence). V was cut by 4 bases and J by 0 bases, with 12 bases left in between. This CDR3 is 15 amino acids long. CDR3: CASSSFDRPNYGYTF. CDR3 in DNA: TGTGCCAGCAGCTCCTTCGACAGACCTAACTATGGCTACACCTTC.

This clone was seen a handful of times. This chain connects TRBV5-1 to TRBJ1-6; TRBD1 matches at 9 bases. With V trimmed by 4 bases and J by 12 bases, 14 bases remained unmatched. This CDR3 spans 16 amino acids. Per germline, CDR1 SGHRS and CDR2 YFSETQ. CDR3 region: CASSLSGTGFRLPLHF. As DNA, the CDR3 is TGCGCCAGCAGCCTATCCGGGACAGGGTTTCGGTTACCCCTCCACTTT.

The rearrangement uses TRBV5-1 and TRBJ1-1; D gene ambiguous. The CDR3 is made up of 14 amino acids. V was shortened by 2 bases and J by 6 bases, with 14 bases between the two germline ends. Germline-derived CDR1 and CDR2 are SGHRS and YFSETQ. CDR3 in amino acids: CASSFRPREAEAFF. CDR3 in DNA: TGCGCCAGCAGCTTCCGCCCGAGAGAGGCTGAAGCTTTCTTT. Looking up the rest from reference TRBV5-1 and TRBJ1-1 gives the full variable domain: KAGVTQTPRYLIKTRGQQVTLSCSPISGHRSVSWYQQTPGQGLQFLFEYFSETQRNKGNFPGRFSGRQFSNSRSEMNVSTLELGDSALYLCASSFRPREAEAFFGQGTRLTVV.

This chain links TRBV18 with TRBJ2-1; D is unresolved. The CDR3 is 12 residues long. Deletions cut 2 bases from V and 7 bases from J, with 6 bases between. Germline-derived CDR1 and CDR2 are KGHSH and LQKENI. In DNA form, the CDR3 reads TGTGCCAGCTCACCAGGTCGGAATGAGCAGTTCTTC. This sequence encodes CASSPGRNEQFF.

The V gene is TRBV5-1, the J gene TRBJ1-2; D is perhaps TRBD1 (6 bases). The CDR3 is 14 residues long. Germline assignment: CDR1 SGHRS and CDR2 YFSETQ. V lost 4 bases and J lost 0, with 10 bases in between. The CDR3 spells CASSGGLTNYGYTF. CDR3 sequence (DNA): TGCGCCAGCAGCGGGGGCTTAACTAACTATGGCTACACCTTC.